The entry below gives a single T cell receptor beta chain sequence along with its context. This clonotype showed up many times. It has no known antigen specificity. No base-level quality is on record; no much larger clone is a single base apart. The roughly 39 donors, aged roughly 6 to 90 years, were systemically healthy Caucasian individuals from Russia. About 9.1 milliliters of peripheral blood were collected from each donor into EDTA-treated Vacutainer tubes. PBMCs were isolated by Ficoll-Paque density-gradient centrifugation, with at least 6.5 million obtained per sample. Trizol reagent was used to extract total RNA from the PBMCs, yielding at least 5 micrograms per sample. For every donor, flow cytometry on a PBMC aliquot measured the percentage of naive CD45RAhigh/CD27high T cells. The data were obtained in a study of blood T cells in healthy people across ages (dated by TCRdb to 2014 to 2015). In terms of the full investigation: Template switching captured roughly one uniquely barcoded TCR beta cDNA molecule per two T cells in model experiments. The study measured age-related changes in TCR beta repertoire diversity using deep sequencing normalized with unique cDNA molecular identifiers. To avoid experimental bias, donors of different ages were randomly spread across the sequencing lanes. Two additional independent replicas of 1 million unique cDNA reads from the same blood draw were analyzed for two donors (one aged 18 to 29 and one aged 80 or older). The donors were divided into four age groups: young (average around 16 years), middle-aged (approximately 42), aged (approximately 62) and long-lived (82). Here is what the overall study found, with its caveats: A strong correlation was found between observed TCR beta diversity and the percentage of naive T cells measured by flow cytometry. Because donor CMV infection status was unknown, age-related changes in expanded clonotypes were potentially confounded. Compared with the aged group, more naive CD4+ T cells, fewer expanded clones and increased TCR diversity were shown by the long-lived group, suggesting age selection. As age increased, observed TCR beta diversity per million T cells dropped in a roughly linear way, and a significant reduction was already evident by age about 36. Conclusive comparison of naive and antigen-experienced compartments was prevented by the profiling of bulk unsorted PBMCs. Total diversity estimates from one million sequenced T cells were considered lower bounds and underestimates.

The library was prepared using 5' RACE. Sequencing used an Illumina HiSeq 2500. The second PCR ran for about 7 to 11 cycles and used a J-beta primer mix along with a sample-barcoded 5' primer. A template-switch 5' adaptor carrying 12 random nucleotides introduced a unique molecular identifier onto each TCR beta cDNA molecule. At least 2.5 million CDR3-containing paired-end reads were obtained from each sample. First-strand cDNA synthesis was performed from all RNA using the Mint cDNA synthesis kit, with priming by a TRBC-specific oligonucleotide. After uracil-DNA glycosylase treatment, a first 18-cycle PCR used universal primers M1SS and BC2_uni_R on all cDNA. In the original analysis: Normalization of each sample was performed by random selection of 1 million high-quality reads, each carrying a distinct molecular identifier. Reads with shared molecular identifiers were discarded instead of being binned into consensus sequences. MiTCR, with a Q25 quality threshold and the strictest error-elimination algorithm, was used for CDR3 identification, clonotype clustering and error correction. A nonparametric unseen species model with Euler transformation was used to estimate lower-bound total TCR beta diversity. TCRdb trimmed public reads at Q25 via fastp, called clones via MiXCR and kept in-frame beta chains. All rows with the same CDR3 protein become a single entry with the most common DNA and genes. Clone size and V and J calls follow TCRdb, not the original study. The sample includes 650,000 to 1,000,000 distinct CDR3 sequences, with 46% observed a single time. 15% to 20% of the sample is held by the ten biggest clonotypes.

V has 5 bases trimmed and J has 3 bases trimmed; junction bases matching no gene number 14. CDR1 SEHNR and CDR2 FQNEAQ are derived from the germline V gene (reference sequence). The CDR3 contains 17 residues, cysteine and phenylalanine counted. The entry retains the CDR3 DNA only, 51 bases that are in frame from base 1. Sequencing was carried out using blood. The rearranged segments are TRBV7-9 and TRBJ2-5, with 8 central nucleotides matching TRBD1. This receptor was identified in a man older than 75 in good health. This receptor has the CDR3 CASSPFFRQGQEETQYF. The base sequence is TGTGCCAGCAGCCCCTTCTTTCGACAGGGGCAGGAAGAGACCCAGTACTTC.